The next 19 T cell receptor beta chains were all read from a single sample in a study of cytomegalovirus exposure and HLA in healthy donors (dated by TCRdb to 2017 to 2019). Library generation was performed with the immunoSEQ multiplex PCR assay. A mixture of 60 forward primers for TCR Vbeta segments and 13 reverse primers for TCR Jbeta segments was used in the multiplex PCR. TCRdb took this table from immuneACCESS and kept in-frame rearrangements with V and J called. Such tables lack part of the clones; where checked against another copy, unresolved V genes explain under half of the gap, and the rest is unexplained. Here the sample has about 250,000 clones; roughly 91% occur a single time. The ten most abundant clones make up around 1.7% of the sample. Specimen: PBMCs. The receptors derive from a girl aged 2-10 years in good health and CMV-seronegative.

This clone was seen a few times. This chain joins TRBV7-2 and TRBJ2-1; the match to TRBD1 covers 8 bases. Trimming at V came to 6 bases and at J to 7 bases, leaving 14 bases not matched to a gene. This CDR3 region has 16 residues. Germline CDR1 SGHTA, CDR2 FQGNSA. CDR3 residues: CASRPVVGQVMNEQFF. The CDR3 coding sequence is TGTGCCAGCAGGCCAGTTGTGGGACAGGTGATGAATGAGCAGTTCTTC.

The chain has TRBV7-9 and TRBJ2-2; D is possibly TRBD1 (6 bases). Germline assignment: CDR1 SEHNR and CDR2 FQNEAQ (reference sequence). CDR3 length: 16 residues. The V gene lost 5 bases and the J gene lost 6 bases, with 19 bases spanning the gap. The CDR3 DNA reads as TGTGCCAGCAGCCAGGGGACCCAGGGTTCGCCCGGGGAGCTGTTTTTT. Translating gives CASSQGTQGSPGELFF.

A note on this clone: The junction and the germline gene differ at one end; a read error may be behind it. The identical CDR3 is also encoded by other nucleotide sequences in the sample. The CDR3 protein is CASSVRETSNYGYTF. In nucleotides, the CDR3 is TGTGCCAGCAGCGTCAGGGAAACGTCCAACTATGGCTACACTTTC. V is TRBV6-1 and J is TRBJ1-2, with D possibly matching TRBD1 (5 bases). The CDR3 has 15 residues. Germline CDR1 and CDR2: MNHNS and SASEGT.

The chain is built from TRBV21-1 and TRBJ2-6; the table's D call of TRBD1 was not tested on the DNA. TRBV21-1 is described as a pseudogene. CDR3 length equals 17 residues. The CDR3 here is CASLNRRRGRWANVLTF. The DNA of the CDR3 is TGTGCCAGCCTGAATCGAAGGAGGGGGCGGTGGGCCAACGTCCTGACTTTC.

Details on this clone: In this CDR3 the conserved last residue, phenylalanine or tryptophan, is missing, so a read error is likely. V gene TRBV5-4 combines with J gene TRBJ2-2; 8 bases align to TRBD1. There are 16 residues in the CDR3. Trimming took 4 bases from V and 8 from J; bases not matched to a gene: 13. Per germline, CDR1 SGHNT and CDR2 YYREEE (reference sequence). The CDR3 sequence is CASSPVGQVGSGELFS. For the CDR3, the DNA is TGTGCCAGCAGCCCGGTGGGACAGGTGGGATCTGGGGAGCTGTTTTCT.

V is TRBV6-1 and J is TRBJ1-2; possibly TRBD1 for D (6 bases). CDR3 length: 13 residues. Trimming removed 6 bases at V and 2 bases at J, with 10 bases between. The germline CDR1 and CDR2 sequences are MNHNS and SASEGT. The CDR3 here is CASRRTENYGYTF. CDR3 coding DNA: TGTGCCAGCAGGCGGACAGAAAACTATGGCTACACCTTC.

The chain recombines TRBV28 with TRBJ1-2; 8 nucleotides align to TRBD1. V was pared by 7 bases and J by 4 bases, with 5 bases of the junction left unmatched. CDR1 and CDR2 (germline): MDHEN, SYDVKM. The CDR3 has 13 residues. CDR3 sequence: CASNTGQVYGYTF. The CDR3 coding sequence is TGTGCCAGCAATACGGGACAGGTCTATGGCTACACCTTC.

CDR3 in amino acids: CASSSTDSSYEQYF. The CDR3, as DNA: TGTGCCAGCAGTTCTACCGACAGCTCCTACGAGCAGTACTTC. This chain uses TRBV6-1 with TRBJ2-7, with a weak D call TRBD1 (5 bases). The CDR3 extends over 14 amino acids. The V end lost 5 bases, the J end lost 0 bases, and 11 bases lay between the germline ends. Germline V gene lookup returns CDR1 MNHNS and CDR2 SASEGT.

The chain uses TRBV27 and TRBJ2-3; 9 nucleotides line up with TRBD1. Germline CDR1 MNHEY, CDR2 SMNVEV (reference sequence). The V and J ends lost 5 bases and 2 bases, in that order; junction bases with no gene match: 5. The CDR3 contains 15 residues. The DNA of the CDR3 is TGTGCCAGCAGTCCTACAGGGGGCCTCACAGATACGCAGTATTTT. Translating gives CASSPTGGLTDTQYF.

The chain employs TRBV28 and TRBJ2-5; 8 bases match TRBD2. The J call is doubtful: the DNA matches TRBJ2-7 better. Germline V gene data show CDR1 as MDHEN and CDR2 as SYDVKM. The CDR3 has 17 residues. In DNA form, the CDR3 reads TGTGCCAGCAGTTTATGGGGGGGACGCGGGGGGAGGTACGAGCAGTACTTC. It codes for CASSLWGGRGGRYEQYF.

For the CDR3, the DNA is TGTGCCAGCAGCCCACGGGGACAGCATTCACCCCTCCACTTT. Amino acid sequence: CASSPRGQHSPLHF. The genes are TRBV6-6 and TRBJ1-6, with 7 bases identical to TRBD1. CDR1 MNHNY and CDR2 SVGAGI come from the germline V gene (reference sequence). There are 14 residues in the CDR3. The V gene end was trimmed by 6 bases and the J gene end by 8 bases; junction bases not matched to a gene: 7.

The V gene is TRBV29-1, the J gene TRBJ2-1; unclear D gene. Trimming left V 4 bases short and J 0 bases short, with 10 bases between. This CDR3 region has 14 residues. Germline CDR1 is SQVTM and CDR2 is ANQGSEA. The CDR3 DNA reads TGCAGCGTTGCCACGGTAAGCTCCTACAATGAGCAGTTCTTC. This encodes CSVATVSSYNEQFF.

In the case of this clone: The CDR3 ends on some other residue instead of the conserved phenylalanine or tryptophan, so this is likely a read error. The DNA is left out, because the CDR3 cannot be placed on it with certainty; the CDR3 is given as TCRdb lists it. CDR3 sequence reads: CASTQRAPGQGVG. The V call is TRBV27, the J call TRBJ1-2; the D segment call TRBD1 is taken from the table without a DNA check. In germline, CDR1 is MNHEY, CDR2 SMNVEV (reference sequence). The CDR3 spans 13 residues, counting both ends.

The gene calls are TRBV5-1 and TRBJ2-7; 7 positions match TRBD1. This CDR3 comprises 14 residues. Germline CDR1 is SGHRS and CDR2 is YFSETQ. V was clipped by 0 bases and J by 2 bases; unmatched bases: 2. CDR3 nucleotides: TGCGCCAGCAGCTTGGATGGGACAGCCTACGAGCAGTACTTC. It codes for CASSLDGTAYEQYF.

The chain joins TRBV7-9 to TRBJ2-1; the match to TRBD1 covers 8 bases. The V gene end was trimmed by 2 bases and the J gene end by 0 bases; junction bases not matched to a gene: 0. Germline CDR1 SEHNR, CDR2 FQNEAQ (reference sequence). The CDR3 has 15 amino acids. Here the CDR3 DNA reads TGTGCCAGCAGCTTAACAGGGGGCTCCTACAATGAGCAGTTCTTC. Protein: CASSLTGGSYNEQFF.

The chain carries TRBV6-1 and TRBJ1-3; 7 bases match TRBD1. The V gene end was trimmed by 7 bases and the J gene end by 3 bases; junction bases not matched to a gene: 6. Germline loops: CDR1 MNHNS, CDR2 SASEGT. This CDR3 region has 14 residues. The CDR3 loop reads CASTPTGHGNTIYF. CDR3 nucleotide sequence: TGTGCCAGCACCCCGACAGGGCATGGAAACACCATATATTTT.

V gene TRBV7-9 combines with J gene TRBJ1-1; TRBD1 matches at 8 bases. The CDR3 consists of 16 residues. Germline loops: CDR1 SEHNR, CDR2 FQNEAQ (reference sequence). Unmatched junction bases numbered 9, after V lost 1 base and J lost 5 bases. CDR3 protein: CASSLGAGGLQTEAFF. DNA of the CDR3: TGTGCCAGCAGCTTAGGGGCAGGGGGCCTGCAGACTGAAGCTTTCTTT.

The chain uses TRBV19 and TRBJ2-5, with D tentatively TRBD2 (7 bases). Trimming pared 2 bases from V and 4 bases from J, leaving 26 bases between. The CDR3 covers 19 residues. CDR1 is LNHDA and CDR2 is SQIVND in the germline V gene (reference sequence). The CDR3 loop reads CASSIKGAGEGLRRETQYF. The CDR3 coding sequence is TGTGCCAGTAGTATAAAAGGGGCAGGGGAGGGATTGCGGCGAGAGACCCAGTACTTC.

This chain uses TRBV2 with TRBJ2-6; a possible D gene is TRBD2 (5 bases). From germline, CDR1 is SNHLY and CDR2 FYNNEI. V was shortened by 3 bases and J by 0 bases, with 9 bases between the two germline ends. This CDR3 is built from 16 residues. CDR3 loop: CASSDPRGSGANVLTF. CDR3 DNA: TGTGCCAGCAGTGATCCACGGGGCTCTGGGGCCAACGTCCTGACTTTC.